The table lists the clone carrying this T cell receptor beta chain with a few counts. The antigen is undetermined. The data stem from a study of T cells after yellow fever vaccination. TCRdb passed the 5' RACE reads through MiXCR, listing each CDR3 protein once. The sample includes about 300,000 distinct CDR3 sequences, around 10% of them seen just once. Study-level findings and limits: Post-booster repertoires contained most primary-vaccination clones again (around 97% CD4, roughly 91% CD8).

The sequence derives from a man aged 18 to 30 who received the YFV17D yellow fever vaccine. This sample comprised CD4+ T cells sorted from PBMCs, obtained 5 days after the yellow fever booster vaccination.

This CDR3 is CASSSGPLSGEQYF. Here the CDR3 DNA reads TGCGCCAGCAGCTCCGGGCCCCTCTCAGGCGAGCAGTACTTC. The chain links TRBV5-1 to TRBJ2-7; no clear D gene. V lost 3 bases to trimming and J lost 6 bases, with 16 bases between them. Germline V CDR1 and CDR2: SGHRS, YFSETQ. The CDR3 consists of 14 residues.